A selection of T cell receptor beta chains follows, all from one sample in a study of T cell responses to AZD1222 COVID-19 vaccine. TCRdb's table, derived via immunoSEQ multiplex PCR, lists solely in-frame clones and lacks some. The top ten clones hold less than 9% of a sample with over 65,000 clones, around nine tenths of them seen once. Sequencing was performed on peripheral blood, taken 28 days after the second AZD1222 dose. The receptor set was obtained from an adult who received the AZD1222 COVID-19 vaccine. CDR3s include the opening cysteine and the closing phenylalanine or tryptophan. The order of the fields is CDR3 protein, CDR3 DNA, clone size, J gene, V gene, D gene. A D gene is named only where the DNA matches it firmly. Where a row states a size, it is once, few, many or the class of an expanded clone; other rows omit it.

CDR3 protein: CATSDRDRRYNEQFF
CDR3 DNA: TGTGCCACCAGTGACCGGGACAGGCGGTACAATGAGCAGTTCTTC
clone size: -
J gene: TRBJ2-1
V gene: TRBV24-1
D gene: TRBD1

CDR3 protein: CASTHTTRGRGNEKLFF
CDR3 DNA: TGTGCCAGTACCCACACCACGCGGGGGAGGGGTAATGAAAAACTGTTTTTT
clone size: -
J gene: TRBJ1-4
V gene: TRBV19
D gene: -

CDR3 protein: CASTQPVGGEQFF
CDR3 DNA: TGTGCCAGCACCCAACCTGTAGGGGGTGAGCAGTTCTTC
clone size: -
J gene: TRBJ2-1
V gene: TRBV6-5
D gene: -

CDR3 protein: CASSPKGLAGGPSTDTQYF
CDR3 DNA: TGTGCCAGCTCACCAAAGGGACTAGCGGGAGGGCCTAGCACAGATACGCAGTATTTT
clone size: -
J gene: TRBJ2-3
V gene: TRBV18
D gene: TRBD2

CDR3 protein: CASSSQGLVRGQYF
CDR3 DNA: TGTGCCAGCAGTTCCCAGGGACTAGTTCGTGGCCAGTACTTC
clone size: -
J gene: TRBJ2-5
V gene: TRBV6-2/TRBV6-3
D gene: TRBD2

CDR3 protein: CASSRQQYEQYF
CDR3 DNA: TGTGCCAGCAGCCGACAACAGTACGAGCAGTACTTC
clone size: -
J gene: TRBJ2-7
V gene: TRBV28
D gene: -

CDR3 protein: CASRYTGVTEAFF
CDR3 DNA: TGTGCCAGCAGGTATACAGGGGTTACTGAAGCTTTCTTT
clone size: -
J gene: TRBJ1-1
V gene: TRBV27
D gene: TRBD1

CDR3 protein: CASSGTGTYEQYF
CDR3 DNA: TGTGCCAGTTCCGGGACAGGCACCTACGAGCAGTACTTC
clone size: -
J gene: TRBJ2-7
V gene: TRBV3-1/TRBV3-2
D gene: TRBD1

CDR3 protein: CASSFTSGTGELFF
CDR3 DNA: TGTGCCAGCAGCTTCACTAGCGGGACCGGGGAGCTGTTTTTT
clone size: -
J gene: TRBJ2-2
V gene: TRBV11-2
D gene: TRBD2

CDR3 protein: CASSLELAGNGEQFF
CDR3 DNA: TGCGCCAGCAGCTTGGAACTAGCGGGAAATGGTGAGCAGTTCTTC
clone size: -
J gene: TRBJ2-1
V gene: TRBV5-1
D gene: TRBD2

CDR3 protein: CASSFTPSPTWVHEQFF
CDR3 DNA: TGTGCCAGCAGCTTCACCCCATCCCCAACTTGGGTCCATGAGCAGTTCTTC
clone size: -
J gene: TRBJ2-1
V gene: TRBV7-9
D gene: -

CDR3 protein: CASSEYRGSGGYTF
CDR3 DNA: TGCGCCAGCAGTGAGTACAGGGGGTCCGGTGGCTACACCTTC
clone size: -
J gene: TRBJ1-2
V gene: TRBV10-2
D gene: TRBD1

CDR3 protein: CATSRRTGTWGTGELFF
CDR3 DNA: TGTGCCACCAGCAGAAGGACCGGGACCTGGGGCACCGGGGAGCTGTTTTTT
clone size: -
J gene: TRBJ2-2
V gene: TRBV15
D gene: -

CDR3 protein: CASSLSYRGSQPQHF
CDR3 DNA: TGTGCCAGCAGTTTATCATACAGGGGCAGTCAGCCCCAGCATTTT
clone size: -
J gene: TRBJ1-5
V gene: TRBV27
D gene: TRBD1

CDR3 protein: CSARNTGELFF
CDR3 DNA: TGCAGTGCTAGGAACACCGGGGAGCTGTTTTTT
clone size: once
J gene: TRBJ2-2
V gene: TRBV20-1
D gene: -

CDR3 protein: CASSLAESYEQYF
CDR3 DNA: TGCGCCAGCAGCCTAGCGGAGTCCTACGAGCAGTACTTC
clone size: -
J gene: TRBJ2-7
V gene: TRBV5-1
D gene: TRBD2

CDR3 protein: CASSPTPGNYGYTF
CDR3 DNA: TGTGCCAGCAGCCCCACCCCCGGGAACTATGGCTACACCTTC
clone size: -
J gene: TRBJ1-2
V gene: TRBV7-8
D gene: -

CDR3 protein: CASSQEFNPSWDNEKLFF
CDR3 DNA: TGCGCCAGCAGCCAAGAATTCAACCCTTCGTGGGATAATGAAAAACTGTTTTTT
clone size: few
J gene: TRBJ1-4
V gene: TRBV4-1
D gene: -

CDR3 protein: CATSRDPAGDEQFF
CDR3 DNA: TGTGCCACCAGCAGAGATCCAGCGGGAGATGAGCAGTTCTTC
clone size: few
J gene: TRBJ2-1
V gene: TRBV15
D gene: TRBD2

CDR3 protein: CATSDTTGKSGANVLTF
CDR3 DNA: TGTGCCACCAGTGATACGACAGGGAAATCTGGGGCCAACGTCCTGACTTTC
clone size: once
J gene: TRBJ2-6
V gene: TRBV24-1
D gene: TRBD1

CDR3 protein: CASSSGSYSNQPQHF
CDR3 DNA: TGTGCCAGTTCCTCAGGAAGTTATAGCAATCAGCCCCAGCATTTT
clone size: -
J gene: TRBJ1-5
V gene: TRBV19
D gene: -

CDR3 protein: CASSPGDSSNQPQHF
CDR3 DNA: TGTGCCAGCAGCCCGGGGGACAGTAGCAATCAGCCCCAGCATTTT
clone size: -
J gene: TRBJ1-5
V gene: TRBV7-9
D gene: TRBD1

CDR3 protein: CASSIELVSYNEQFF
CDR3 DNA: TGTGCCAGTAGTATCGAGCTGGTATCCTACAATGAGCAGTTCTTC
clone size: -
J gene: TRBJ2-1
V gene: TRBV19
D gene: -

CDR3 protein: CATSGQGGRETQYF
CDR3 DNA: TGTGCCACCTCAGGACAGGGAGGGCGAGAGACCCAGTACTTC
clone size: -
J gene: TRBJ2-5
V gene: TRBV24-1
D gene: -

CDR3 protein: CASSLRLAANTGELFF
CDR3 DNA: TGCGCCAGCAGCTTGAGGCTAGCGGCCAACACCGGGGAGCTGTTTTTT
clone size: -
J gene: TRBJ2-2
V gene: TRBV5-1
D gene: TRBD2

CDR3 protein: CASRRTANYGYTF
CDR3 DNA: TGTGCCAGCAGGAGGACGGCGAACTATGGCTACACCTTC
clone size: -
J gene: TRBJ1-2
V gene: TRBV2
D gene: -

CDR3 protein: CASSLSVGQYEQYF
CDR3 DNA: TGTGCCAGCAGTTTATCGGTGGGACAGTACGAGCAGTACTTC
clone size: once
J gene: TRBJ2-7
V gene: TRBV27
D gene: TRBD1

CDR3 protein: CASSDPEEGIGNQPQHF
CDR3 DNA: TGTGCCAGCAGTGACCCGGAGGAGGGTATAGGCAATCAGCCCCAGCATTTT
clone size: -
J gene: TRBJ1-5
V gene: TRBV6-4
D gene: -

CDR3 protein: CASSLWASALYNEQFF
CDR3 DNA: TGTGCCAGCAGTTTATGGGCCAGTGCCCTATACAATGAGCAGTTCTTC
clone size: -
J gene: TRBJ2-1
V gene: TRBV27
D gene: -

CDR3 protein: CASSSFASGSTYEQYF
CDR3 DNA: TGTGCCAGCAGCTCCTTTGCTAGCGGGTCCACCTACGAGCAGTACTTC
clone size: -
J gene: TRBJ2-7
V gene: TRBV7-2
D gene: TRBD2

CDR3 protein: CASSLARRLAVSTDTQYF
CDR3 DNA: TGTGCCAGCAGCTTAGCGCGGAGACTAGCTGTTAGCACAGATACGCAGTATTTT
clone size: -
J gene: TRBJ2-3
V gene: TRBV7-2
D gene: TRBD2

CDR3 protein: CASSSPGQGYGYTF
CDR3 DNA: TGTGCCAGCAGTTCCCCGGGACAGGGCTATGGCTACACCTTC
clone size: -
J gene: TRBJ1-2
V gene: TRBV28
D gene: TRBD1

CDR3 protein: CASSELGRGEKLFF
CDR3 DNA: TGTGCCAGCAGTGAGCTGGGGAGGGGTGAAAAACTGTTTTTT
clone size: -
J gene: TRBJ1-4
V gene: TRBV6-1
D gene: -

CDR3 protein: CSPGSDAGYTF
CDR3 DNA: TGCAGCCCAGGGAGCGATGCGGGCTACACCTTC
clone size: -
J gene: TRBJ1-2
V gene: TRBV29-1
D gene: -

CDR3 protein: CASSTVRYGYTF
CDR3 DNA: TGTGCCAGTAGTACAGTCCGGTATGGCTACACCTTC
clone size: -
J gene: TRBJ1-2
V gene: TRBV19
D gene: -

CDR3 protein: CSASDKRESTDTQYF
CDR3 DNA: TGCAGTGCTAGTGACAAGCGGGAAAGCACAGATACGCAGTATTTT
clone size: -
J gene: TRBJ2-3
V gene: TRBV20-1
D gene: TRBD2

CDR3 protein: CASSIQGAEYEQYF
CDR3 DNA: TGTGCCAGTAGTATACAGGGGGCGGAGTACGAGCAGTACTTC
clone size: -
J gene: TRBJ2-7
V gene: TRBV19
D gene: TRBD1

CDR3 protein: CASKGEQGAPGANVLTF
CDR3 DNA: TGCGCCAGCAAAGGTGAACAGGGGGCGCCTGGGGCCAACGTCCTGACTTTC
clone size: -
J gene: TRBJ2-6
V gene: TRBV5-1
D gene: TRBD1

CDR3 protein: CAWIAGGRWDYGYTF
CDR3 DNA: TGTGCCTGGATAGCAGGGGGCCGCTGGGACTATGGCTACACCTTC
clone size: few
J gene: TRBJ1-2
V gene: TRBV30
D gene: TRBD1

CDR3 protein: CAWSGASGRAAYEQYF
CDR3 DNA: TGTGCCTGGAGTGGGGCTAGCGGGAGGGCCGCGTACGAGCAGTACTTC
clone size: -
J gene: TRBJ2-7
V gene: TRBV30
D gene: TRBD2

CDR3 protein: CASGLPSYNEQFF
CDR3 DNA: TGTGCCAGCGGGCTACCCTCCTACAATGAGCAGTTCTTC
clone size: -
J gene: TRBJ2-1
V gene: TRBV13
D gene: -

CDR3 protein: CASSRNTMNTEAFF
CDR3 DNA: TGCGCCAGCAGCCGGAATACAATGAACACTGAAGCTTTCTTT
clone size: few
J gene: TRBJ1-1
V gene: TRBV5-1
D gene: -

CDR3 protein: CASRVSPNTGELFF
CDR3 DNA: TGTGCCAGTCGAGTGTCCCCCAACACCGGGGAGCTGTTTTTT
clone size: -
J gene: TRBJ2-2
V gene: TRBV6-5
D gene: -

CDR3 protein: CASSSPTSLPYTEAFF
CDR3 DNA: TGTGCCAGCAGTTCCCCGACGTCCCTCCCCTACACTGAAGCTTTCTTT
clone size: -
J gene: TRBJ1-1
V gene: TRBV6-5
D gene: -

CDR3 protein: CASSTRAEAFF
CDR3 DNA: TGTGCCAGCAGTACCAGGGCTGAAGCTTTCTTT
clone size: -
J gene: TRBJ1-1
V gene: TRBV28
D gene: -

CDR3 protein: CASSLVAGSDTQYF
CDR3 DNA: TGTGCCAGCAGCTTAGTGGCGGGATCAGATACGCAGTATTTT
clone size: -
J gene: TRBJ2-3
V gene: TRBV7-2
D gene: -

CDR3 protein: CASSLEVGHGCTF
CDR3 DNA: TGCGCCAGCAGCTTGGAGGTAGGGCATGGCTGCACCTTC
clone size: -
J gene: TRBJ1-2
V gene: TRBV5-1
D gene: -

CDR3 protein: CATSQRGVMAKNIQYF
CDR3 DNA: TGTGCCACCAGCCAGCGAGGGGTGATGGCCAAAAACATTCAGTACTTC
clone size: -
J gene: TRBJ2-4
V gene: TRBV15
D gene: -

CDR3 protein: CASSPQPGAGYTF
CDR3 DNA: TGTGCCAGCTCACCACAACCTGGTGCTGGCTACACCTTC
clone size: -
J gene: TRBJ1-2
V gene: TRBV18
D gene: -